What follows are 22 T cell receptor beta chains derived from one specimen sequenced in a study of T cell responses to AZD1222 COVID-19 vaccine. The repertoire was sequenced with immunoSEQ multiplex PCR; TCRdb's copy has only in-frame clones and lacks some. The repertoire consists of around 140,000 clones, with around nine tenths occurring once and the leading ten covering over 4%. The starting material was peripheral blood, obtained 28 days after the second AZD1222 dose. All receptors come from an adult who received the AZD1222 COVID-19 vaccine.

The rearrangement links TRBV7-2 to TRBJ2-1; 7 nucleotides align to TRBD1. The CDR3 is made up of 16 amino acids. J lost 2 bases, V lost 2 bases, and 6 bases had no gene match. Germline V gives CDR1 SGHTA, CDR2 FQGNSA. CDR3 sequence (DNA): TGTGCCAGCAGCTTAAGACAGGGCTTGACCTACAATGAGCAGTTCTTC. It specifies CASSLRQGLTYNEQFF. Full variable domain (missing parts from reference TRBV7-2 and TRBJ2-1): GAGVSQSPSNKVTEKGKDVELRCDPISGHTALYWYRQSLGQGLEFLIYFQGNSAPDKSGLPSDRFSAERTGGSVSTLTIQRTQQEDSAVYLCASSLRQGLTYNEQFFGPGTRLTVL.

For the CDR3, the DNA is TGTGCCAGCAGTTTACGCAGATCTAATCTCGACACCTTC. Protein: CASSLRRSNLDTF. The V call is TRBV6-2 or TRBV6-3, the J call TRBJ1-2, with D uncertain. The CDR3 has 13 residues. V gave up 4 bases and J gave up 12 bases, with 18 bases separating them. Germline values: CDR1 MNHEY, CDR2 SVGEGT.

The gene calls are TRBV6-5 and TRBJ1-2; no clear D gene. Trimming left V 0 bases short and J 4 bases short, with 12 bases between. This CDR3 spans 15 amino acids. The germline gives CDR1 MNHEY, CDR2 SVGAGI. The CDR3 is CASSYSPRVTYGYTF. CDR3 sequence (DNA): TGTGCCAGCAGTTACTCCCCAAGGGTGACCTATGGCTACACCTTC.

The CDR3 loop reads CASSPDGRTTVEKLFF. DNA of the CDR3: TGTGCCAGCAGCCCAGACGGACGGACGACTGTTGAAAAACTGTTTTTT. The chain joins TRBV7-2 to TRBJ1-4, with D hard to call. V lost 5 bases and J lost 7, with 20 bases in between. Germline V gene sequence: CDR1 SGHTA, CDR2 FQGNSA. This CDR3 region has 16 residues. Looking up the rest from reference TRBV7-2 and TRBJ1-4 gives the full variable domain: GAGVSQSPSNKVTEKGKDVELRCDPISGHTALYWYRQSLGQGLEFLIYFQGNSAPDKSGLPSDRFSAERTGGSVSTLTIQRTQQEDSAVYLCASSPDGRTTVEKLFFGSGTQLSVL.

The DNA for the CDR3 is TGTGCCAGCAGCGGGGAGGGCTCCTACAATGAGCAGTTCTTC. Amino acid sequence: CASSGEGSYNEQFF. The chain uses TRBV11-2 and TRBJ2-1; 7 bases are shared with TRBD2. V shed 5 bases and J 0 bases; nucleotides not matched to a gene: 1. Per germline, CDR1 SGHAT and CDR2 FQNNGV. The CDR3 is 14 residues long.

The V call is TRBV7-3, the J call TRBJ2-7; 10 nucleotides align to TRBD2. The CDR3 is 16 residues long. CDR1 SGHTA and CDR2 FQGTGA come from the germline V gene. Trimming removed 1 base from V and 6 bases from J; junction bases left unmatched: 9. The CDR3 loop is CASSLRLAGTLGEQYF. In DNA, the CDR3 is TGTGCCAGCAGCTTAAGACTAGCGGGTACGCTCGGCGAGCAGTACTTC. Variable domain in full (rest from reference TRBV7-3 and TRBJ2-7): GAGVSQTPSNKVTEKGKYVELRCDPISGHTALYWYRQSLGQGPEFLIYFQGTGAADDSGLPNDRFFAVRPEGSVSTLKIQRTERGDSAVYLCASSLRLAGTLGEQYFGPGTRLTVT.

The chain has TRBV7-8 and TRBJ2-7; 10 bases agree with TRBD1. Looked up from germline, CDR1 is SGHVS and CDR2 is FQNEAQ. J was trimmed by 2 bases and V by 4 bases; bases with no gene match: 8. This CDR3 is built from 16 residues. The CDR3 sequence: CASSSPLGQGAYEQYF. Written as DNA, the CDR3 is TGTGCCAGCAGCTCACCTCTTGGACAGGGGGCCTACGAGCAGTACTTC.

CDR3 loop: CASSFQPAGDNEQFF. Here the CDR3 DNA reads TGCGCCAGCAGCTTTCAGCCCGCGGGAGACAATGAGCAGTTCTTC. The rearrangement uses TRBV5-1 and TRBJ2-1, with 7 bases lining up with TRBD2. V was pared by 2 bases and J by 5 bases, with 7 bases of the junction left unmatched. CDR1 is SGHRS and CDR2 is YFSETQ in the germline V gene. This CDR3 region has 15 residues. Combining the CDR3 with reference TRBV5-1 and TRBJ2-1 gives the whole variable domain KAGVTQTPRYLIKTRGQQVTLSCSPISGHRSVSWYQQTPGQGLQFLFEYFSETQRNKGNFPGRFSGRQFSNSRSEMNVSTLELGDSALYLCASSFQPAGDNEQFFGPGTRLTVL.

The chain combines TRBV23-1 with TRBJ1-3, with D unclear. TRBV23-1 is placed among ORFs of uncertain function. This CDR3 has 14 amino acids. Trimming removed 11 bases at V and 0 bases at J, with 14 bases between. This chain's CDR3 is CARSREPSGNTIYF. DNA for the CDR3: TGCGCCCGAAGCAGAGAACCCTCTGGAAACACCATATATTTT.

V and J are TRBV7-9 and TRBJ2-2; TRBD2 matches at 9 bases. This CDR3 has 17 residues. Germline CDR1 reads SEHNR; CDR2 reads FQNEAQ (reference sequence). V trimming: 5 bases; J trimming: 9 bases; junction bases outside the gene matches: 16. The CDR3 DNA is TGTGCCAGCAGCCAATCATCCGGGACTAGCTTATCCCGGGAGCTGTTTTTT. It specifies CASSQSSGTSLSRELFF.

The V and J genes are TRBV6-1 and TRBJ2-7, with D unresolved. From germline, CDR1 is MNHNS and CDR2 SASEGT. V was shortened by 0 bases and J by 4 bases, with 13 bases between the two germline ends. This CDR3 has 15 amino acids. The CDR3: CASSEAYRNQYEQYF. The CDR3, as DNA: TGTGCCAGCAGTGAAGCCTACCGAAACCAATACGAGCAGTACTTC.

The chain carries TRBV7-3 and TRBJ2-2; possibly TRBD1 for D (5 bases). V was shortened by 5 bases and J by 3 bases, with 19 bases between the two germline ends. This CDR3 contains 17 residues. Germline V CDR1 and CDR2: SGHTA, FQGTGA. CDR3 loop: CASSPWGLGVDTGELFF. The CDR3 coding sequence is TGTGCCAGCAGCCCGTGGGGTCTAGGGGTTGACACCGGGGAGCTGTTTTTT.

V usage is TRBV6-1 and J usage is TRBJ2-2; TRBD2 aligns across 7 bases. The CDR3 has 18 amino acids. CDR1 and CDR2 from the germline V gene are MNHNS and SASEGT. The J segment lost 4 bases and the V segment lost 2 bases, leaving 13 bases of the junction unmatched. The CDR3 nucleotides are TGTGCCAGCAGTGAACGCGCACGGGCTAGCGGAGGCACCGGGGAGCTGTTTTTT. Translating it yields CASSERARASGGTGELFF.

The genes are TRBV2 and TRBJ1-5, with D uncertain. With 7 bases removed from V and 5 bases from J, the gap between germline ends came to 12 bases. Germline V CDR1 and CDR2: SNHLY, FYNNEI. This CDR3 is 13 amino acids long. This chain's CDR3 is CASKGWRDQPQHF. Written as DNA, the CDR3 is TGTGCCAGCAAAGGCTGGAGGGATCAGCCCCAGCATTTT.

This sequence joins TRBV3-1 (or the pseudogene TRBV3-2) and TRBJ2-3, with TRBD2 matching 11 bases. The germline gives CDR1 LGHDT, CDR2 YNNKEL (reference sequence). Unmatched junction bases numbered 3, after V lost 4 bases and J lost 0 bases. The CDR3 is made up of 16 amino acids. The CDR3 reads CASSPRTSGSTDTQYF. In DNA, the CDR3 is TGTGCCAGCAGCCCTCGGACTAGCGGGAGCACAGATACGCAGTATTTT.

The CDR3 spells CASSPDRVGQGANVLTF. The CDR3 region has the DNA TGTGCCAGCTCACCCGACAGGGTCGGGCAGGGGGCCAACGTCCTGACTTTC. The V and J genes are TRBV18 and TRBJ2-6; TRBD1 matches at 7 bases. Germline assignment: CDR1 KGHSH and CDR2 LQKENI. J lost 4 bases, V lost 3 bases, and 9 bases had no gene match. The CDR3 is 17 amino acids.

This clone was seen only once. This sequence joins TRBV6-5 and TRBJ1-2; D gene uncertain. The germline V and J ends were trimmed by 6 bases and 7 bases, with 15 bases remaining between them. This CDR3 spans 13 amino acids. Germline CDR1 is MNHEY and CDR2 is SVGAGI. The CDR3 nucleotides are TGTGCCAGCAGCCGCAGCGGTGAGGGTGGCTACACCTTC. Protein product: CASSRSGEGGYTF.

The CDR3 loop reads CASSLGAGRNTEAFF. For the CDR3, the DNA is TGTGCCAGCAGCTTAGGGGCGGGGCGGAACACTGAAGCTTTCTTT. V and J are TRBV11-3 and TRBJ1-1; D perhaps matches TRBD1 (5 bases). Trimming cost V 1 base and J 1 base, with 10 bases left between them. The CDR3 has 15 amino acids. The V gene's germline CDR1 is SGHNT and CDR2 YENEEA.

This chain uses TRBV28 with TRBJ1-4; 9 bases line up with TRBD1. J lost 6 bases, V lost 4 bases, and 6 bases had no gene match. The germline V gene encodes CDR1 MDHEN and CDR2 SYDVKM. The CDR3 contains 15 residues. The CDR3 sequence: CASSYQTGGYEKLFF. As DNA, the CDR3 is TGTGCCAGCAGTTACCAGACAGGGGGGTATGAAAAACTGTTTTTT.

The chain uses TRBV6-1 and TRBJ2-3; TRBD2 matches 9 bases. Germline trimming cut 0 bases from V and 2 bases from J; bases unmatched to any gene: 3. This CDR3 has 16 amino acids. Germline lookup yields CDR1 MNHNS and CDR2 SASEGT. CDR3 loop: CASSEALAGYTDTQYF. The CDR3 DNA is TGTGCCAGCAGTGAAGCCCTAGCGGGGTACACAGATACGCAGTATTTT.

The genes are TRBV5-1 and TRBJ1-2; unclear D gene. V was clipped by 4 bases and J by 6 bases, with 16 bases between them. There are 14 residues in the CDR3. Germline CDR1 SGHRS, CDR2 YFSETQ. The CDR3 here is CASSPPPPSDGYTF. CDR3 sequence (DNA): TGCGCCAGCAGCCCTCCCCCGCCCTCGGATGGCTACACCTTC.

The chain employs TRBV11-1 and TRBJ1-1, with D unclear. Germline V gene data show CDR1 as SGHAT and CDR2 as FQDESV (reference sequence). The CDR3 is 14 residues long. The V gene lost 0 bases and the J gene lost 0 bases, with 5 bases spanning the gap. This CDR3 reads CASSLAGLNTEAFF. CDR3 sequence (DNA): TGTGCCAGCAGCTTAGCGGGTTTGAACACTGAAGCTTTCTTT.